This TCR beta chain stems from a study of CXCR3-negative and CXCR3-positive naive CD8 T cells. Note on this clonotype: The antigen is undetermined.

The naive CD8+ gate required CD45RO-CCR7+CD27+CD95- phenotype. Notes on the study in general: In CXCR3-positive naive cells, the TRB CDR3s were more hydrophobic than in CXCR3-negative naive cells.

The authors prepared UMI-labeled TRB cDNA libraries by 5' RACE. No DNA is given; TCRdb re-called the 5' RACE reads and lists each CDR3 protein once. Its table lists 55,000 to 70,000 distinct CDR3 sequences. The origin of this receptor is a human donor in good health. Some clones in this sample may be carry-over from other donors' samples. Sample: naive CXCR3+ CD8+ T cells from blood. The sample's subset: CD45RO-CCR7+CD27+CD95- naive CD8+ T cells expressing CXCR3 (TNR3+).

The CDR3: CASEPENRQGPTQYF. The rearrangement joins TRBV28 to TRBJ2-3; TCRdb gives TRBD1 as the D gene, but with no DNA this cannot be confirmed. This CDR3 is 15 amino acids long. The germline V gene encodes CDR1 MDHEN and CDR2 SYDVKM.